Shown below are 18 T cell receptor beta chains from a single sample sequenced in a study of cytomegalovirus exposure and HLA in healthy donors. TCRdb keeps only in-frame clones here, not all; method: immunoSEQ multiplex PCR. This table has under 85,000 clones, around 94% appearing once. Sequencing was carried out using PBMCs. The receptor source for this set is a young woman in good health and CMV-seropositive.

V and J are TRBV28 and TRBJ1-5, with 8 positions matching TRBD1. V lost 5 bases to trimming and J lost 5 bases; unmatched junction nucleotides: 5. Germline V gives CDR1 MDHEN, CDR2 SYDVKM. The CDR3 has 14 amino acids. The CDR3 coding sequence is TGTGCCAGCAGTCCGGACAGGGTTGATCAGCCCCAGCATTTT. This encodes CASSPDRVDQPQHF. The whole variable domain, remainder taken from reference TRBV28 and TRBJ1-5, is DVKVTQSSRYLVKRTGEKVFLECVQDMDHENMFWYRQDPGLGLRLIYFSYDVKMKEKGDIPEGYSVSREKKERFSLILESASTNQTSMYLCASSPDRVDQPQHFGDGTRLSIL.

The chain uses TRBV5-1 and TRBJ1-1; weak D call: TRBD1 (6 bases). Per germline, CDR1 SGHRS and CDR2 YFSETQ. This CDR3 has 16 amino acids. V shed 0 bases and J shed 4 bases, with 16 bases lying between them. The CDR3 here is CASSLENTGFGTEAFF. In nucleotides, the CDR3 is TGCGCCAGCAGCTTGGAGAATACAGGGTTCGGCACTGAAGCTTTCTTT.

J is TRBJ2-1 and V is TRBV11-1; 13 bases agree with TRBD2. V trimming: 5 bases; J trimming: 13 bases; junction bases outside the gene matches: 8. In germline, CDR1 is SGHAT, CDR2 FQDESV (reference sequence). The CDR3 contains 14 residues. The CDR3 DNA sequence: TGTGCCAGCAGCCCATCACTAGCGGGGGGGCGACAGTTCTTC. Its translation is CASSPSLAGGRQFF.

V usage is TRBV7-9 and J usage is TRBJ1-2; the D gene is possibly TRBD1 (6 bases). CDR1 is SEHNR, CDR2 FQNEAQ, per germline (reference sequence). Trimming left V 3 bases short and J 3 bases short, with 8 bases between. There are 13 residues in the CDR3. The CDR3 sequence: CASSLGAHYGYTF. The CDR3 DNA is TGTGCCAGCAGCTTGGGGGCACACTATGGCTACACCTTC.

CDR3 residues: CASSLAGGGTEAFF. The CDR3 DNA follows: TGTGCCAGCAGCTTAGCAGGGGGCGGCACTGAAGCTTTCTTT. The V and J genes are TRBV7-2 and TRBJ1-1, with 7 bases aligning to TRBD1. The CDR3 is made up of 14 amino acids. The J segment lost 4 bases and the V segment lost 0 bases, leaving 2 bases of the junction unmatched. Germline CDR1 is SGHTA and CDR2 is FQGNSA.

This chain joins TRBV27 and TRBJ1-1, with 7 bases fitting TRBD1. V gave up 5 bases and J gave up 4 bases; unmatched junction bases: 10. Germline V gene data show CDR1 as MNHEY and CDR2 as SMNVEV (reference sequence). The CDR3 length is 15 residues. CDR3 residues: CASSKLTGVGTEAFF. Here the CDR3 DNA reads TGTGCCAGCAGTAAACTCACAGGGGTCGGCACTGAAGCTTTCTTT.

The chain employs TRBV2 and TRBJ2-3, with 8 bases that match TRBD2. Germline CDR1 reads SNHLY; CDR2 reads FYNNEI. After removal of 2 bases from V and 6 bases from J, the junction contained 10 bases not matched to a gene. The CDR3 consists of 16 residues. CDR3 sequence: CASSESSSGSWDTQYF. CDR3 nucleotides: TGTGCCAGCAGTGAATCGTCCAGCGGGAGCTGGGATACGCAGTATTTT.

This clone was observed at least ten times. The rearrangement links TRBV7-2 to TRBJ1-5; tentative D call: TRBD1 (6 bases). The CDR3 sequence is 14 residues long. Trimming cost V 2 bases and J 5 bases, with 10 bases left between them. Germline V gene sequence: CDR1 SGHTA, CDR2 FQGNSA. CDR3 region: CASSLRAGDQPQHF. The CDR3 nucleotides read TGTGCCAGCAGCTTAAGAGCAGGGGATCAGCCCCAGCATTTT.

J is TRBJ1-3 and V is TRBV5-1; D is ambiguous. With 4 bases removed from V and 0 bases from J, the gap between germline ends came to 14 bases. The CDR3 is made up of 16 amino acids. CDR1 SGHRS and CDR2 YFSETQ come from the germline V gene. The CDR3, as DNA: TGCGCCAGCAGCCTCAACACGGCGGACTCTGGAAACACCATATATTTT. Translating it yields CASSLNTADSGNTIYF. Full variable domain (remainder filled in from reference TRBV5-1 and TRBJ1-3): KAGVTQTPRYLIKTRGQQVTLSCSPISGHRSVSWYQQTPGQGLQFLFEYFSETQRNKGNFPGRFSGRQFSNSRSEMNVSTLELGDSALYLCASSLNTADSGNTIYFGEGSWLTVV.

The rearrangement uses TRBV2 and TRBJ1-1; TRBD1 is a possible D gene (6 bases). Trimming removed 7 bases from V and 2 bases from J, with 11 bases in between. The germline gives CDR1 SNHLY, CDR2 FYNNEI. There are 13 residues in the CDR3. CDR3 DNA: TGTGCCAGCATACGGACAGAAAACACTGAAGCTTTCTTT. Protein product: CASIRTENTEAFF.

The gene calls are TRBV9 and TRBJ1-4; weak D call: TRBD1 (6 bases). CDR1 and CDR2 from the germline V gene are SGDLS and YYNGEE. CDR3 length: 15 amino acids. Trimming took 7 bases from V and 0 from J, leaving 13 bases between them. The CDR3 here is CASSTGLTTNEKLFF. The CDR3 coding sequence is TGTGCCAGCTCGACAGGCCTCACAACTAATGAAAAACTGTTTTTT.

This chain joins TRBV19 and TRBJ2-5, with 7 positions matching TRBD1. Unmatched junction bases numbered 13, after V lost 6 bases and J lost 9 bases. Germline CDR1 LNHDA, CDR2 SQIVND (reference sequence). The CDR3 is 14 amino acids. In DNA, the CDR3 is TGTGCCAGTAGGGTTACCGGGACAGAGGGGCCCCAGTACTTC. This encodes CASRVTGTEGPQYF.

This clone appeared a few times. V and J are TRBV6-4 and TRBJ2-3; TRBD2 might be the D (7 bases). This CDR3 has 14 residues. V shed 3 bases and J shed 3 bases, with 10 bases lying between them. Germline V CDR1 and CDR2: MRHNA, SNTAGT. The CDR3 region is CASSERGATDTQYF. CDR3 nucleotides: TGTGCCAGCAGTGAACGGGGGGCAACAGATACGCAGTATTTT.

The V and J genes are TRBV6-4 and TRBJ2-1; 8 bases agree with TRBD2. The V segment lost 9 bases and the J segment 5 bases; nucleotides outside the gene matches: 6. Germline V gene sequence: CDR1 MRHNA, CDR2 SNTAGT. The length of the CDR3 is 13 residues. CDR3 in amino acids: CASSGTPDNEQFF. The DNA for the CDR3 is TGTGCCAGTAGCGGGACTCCAGACAATGAGCAGTTCTTC.

This clone has only a few counts. This chain links TRBV19 with TRBJ2-3; D is perhaps TRBD2 (5 bases). This CDR3 region has 14 residues. Germline CDR1 reads LNHDA; CDR2 reads SQIVND (reference sequence). V lost 5 bases and J 3 bases, leaving 12 bases between the germline ends. This CDR3 reads CASSELTRTDTQYF. DNA of the CDR3: TGTGCCAGTAGTGAACTAACTAGGACAGATACGCAGTATTTT. The whole variable domain, remainder taken from reference TRBV19 and TRBJ2-3, is DGGITQSPKYLFRKEGQNVTLSCEQNLNHDAMYWYRQDPGQGLRLIYYSQIVNDFQKGDIAEGYSVSREKKESFPLTVTSAQKNPTAFYLCASSELTRTDTQYFGPGTRLTVL.

This chain links TRBV18 with TRBJ2-7, with 7 bases that match TRBD2. CDR1 KGHSH and CDR2 LQKENI come from the germline V gene. Trimming cost V 3 bases and J 3 bases; bases outside gene matches: 5. The CDR3 loop spans 14 amino acids. As DNA, the CDR3 is TGTGCCAGCTCACCCCCTGGGAGGGTCTACGAGCAGTACTTC. This codes for CASSPPGRVYEQYF.

This sequence joins TRBV7-8 and TRBJ1-5; 9 bases match TRBD1. V lost 0 bases and J lost 2; bases outside the gene matches: 5. The CDR3 extends over 17 amino acids. The germline gives CDR1 SGHVS, CDR2 FQNEAQ. The CDR3 bases are TGTGCCAGCAGCTTAGCGAACAGGGGGCAGGGCAATCAGCCCCAGCATTTT. Encoded protein: CASSLANRGQGNQPQHF. The whole variable domain, remainder taken from reference TRBV7-8 and TRBJ1-5, is GAGVSQSPRYKVAKRGQDVALRCDPISGHVSLFWYQQALGQGPEFLTYFQNEAQLDKSGLPSDRFFAERPEGSVSTLKIQRTQQEDSAVYLCASSLANRGQGNQPQHFGDGTRLSIL.

This chain links TRBV20-1 with TRBJ2-3; no clear D gene. V lost 7 bases, J lost 2 bases, and 7 bases lay in between. This CDR3 comprises 11 residues. The V gene's germline CDR1 is DFQATT and CDR2 SNEGSKA (reference sequence). CDR3 sequence (DNA): TGCAGTGGTGACTCCACAGATACGCAGTATTTT. As protein: CSGDSTDTQYF.